This T cell receptor beta chain is drawn from a study of blood T cells in healthy people across ages. PCR was performed a second time for roughly 6 to 12 cycles using a sample-barcoded 5' primer and a J-beta primer mix. MiXCR, run by TCRdb on the 5' RACE reads, gives a single entry per CDR3 protein. This table has more than 550,000 distinct CDR3 sequences, 20% to 25% appearing once. The CDR3 loop spans 14 amino acids. The V and J ends lost 4 bases and 3 bases respectively, with 14 bases between them. Germline-derived CDR1 and CDR2 are SGHKS and YYEKEE (reference sequence). Broader study findings: A roughly linear fall in TCR beta diversity per million T cells was seen with increasing age.

To note about this clonotype: Its antigen is unidentified.

The sample taken for sequencing was blood. The receptor was derived from a man aged 70 or older in good health. The rearrangement uses TRBV5-5 and TRBJ2-7; no firm D call. DNA for the CDR3: TGTGCCAGCAGCAAGTCACGGACGGACTACGAGCAGTACTTC. Its protein is CASSKSRTDYEQYF.